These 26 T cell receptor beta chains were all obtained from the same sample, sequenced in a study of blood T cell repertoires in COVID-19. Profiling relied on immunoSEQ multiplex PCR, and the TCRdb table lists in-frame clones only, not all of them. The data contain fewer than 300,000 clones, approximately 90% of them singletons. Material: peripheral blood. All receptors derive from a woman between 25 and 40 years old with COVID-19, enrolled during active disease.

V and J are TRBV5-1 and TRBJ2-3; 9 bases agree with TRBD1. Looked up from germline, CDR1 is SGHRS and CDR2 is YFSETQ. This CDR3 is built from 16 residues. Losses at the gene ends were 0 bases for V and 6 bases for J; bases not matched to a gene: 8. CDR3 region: CASSLEGQGFGDTQYF. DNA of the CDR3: TGCGCCAGCAGCTTGGAGGGACAGGGTTTTGGGGATACGCAGTATTTT.

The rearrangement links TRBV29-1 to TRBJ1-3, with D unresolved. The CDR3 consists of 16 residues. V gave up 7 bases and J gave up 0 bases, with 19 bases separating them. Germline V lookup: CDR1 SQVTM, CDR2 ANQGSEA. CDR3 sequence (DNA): TGCAGCGCCGTGATACCGGGATATCTCTCTGGAAACACCATATATTTT. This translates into CSAVIPGYLSGNTIYF.

CDR3 sequence: CASSPPGQGAEQPQHF. The CDR3 DNA reads as TGTGCCAGCTCACCACCTGGACAGGGGGCCGAACAGCCCCAGCATTTT. The chain links TRBV18 to TRBJ1-5, with 11 bases lining up with TRBD1. V lost 0 bases, J lost 7 bases, and 5 bases stayed unmatched. The CDR3 sequence is 16 residues long. In germline, CDR1 is KGHSH, CDR2 LQKENI.

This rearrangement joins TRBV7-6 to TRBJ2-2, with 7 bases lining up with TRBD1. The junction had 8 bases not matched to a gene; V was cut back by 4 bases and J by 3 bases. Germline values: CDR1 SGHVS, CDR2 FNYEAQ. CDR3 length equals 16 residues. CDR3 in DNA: TGTGCCAGCAGCTCGCCAGGACAGGCTTACACCGGGGAGCTGTTTTTT. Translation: CASSSPGQAYTGELFF. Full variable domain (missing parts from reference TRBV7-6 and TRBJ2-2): GAGVSQSPRYKVTKRGQDVALRCDPISGHVSLYWYRQALGQGPEFLTYFNYEAQQDKSGLPNDRFSAERPEGSISTLTIQRTEQRDSAMYRCASSSPGQAYTGELFFGEGSRLTVL.

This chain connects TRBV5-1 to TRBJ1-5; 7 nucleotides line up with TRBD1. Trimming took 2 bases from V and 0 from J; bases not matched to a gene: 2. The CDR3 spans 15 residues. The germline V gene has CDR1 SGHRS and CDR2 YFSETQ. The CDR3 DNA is TGCGCCAGCAGCTTAGGGGGCCTTAGCAATCAGCCCCAGCATTTT. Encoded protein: CASSLGGLSNQPQHF.

CDR3 in amino acids: CASSQDQVLNTEAFF. The CDR3 DNA sequence: TGTGCCAGCAGCCAAGATCAGGTGTTGAACACTGAAGCTTTCTTT. J is TRBJ1-1 and V is TRBV14; no definite D call. The V end lost 0 bases, the J end lost 0 bases, and 8 bases lay between the germline ends. This CDR3 has 15 amino acids. Germline CDR1 reads SGHDN; CDR2 reads FVKESK.

This chain's CDR3 is CASSLLGGGTDTQYF. The CDR3 nucleotides are TGTGCCAGCAGCCTTCTAGGGGGTGGCACAGATACGCAGTATTTT. The genes are TRBV3-1 (or the pseudogene TRBV3-2) and TRBJ2-3; D possibly corresponds to TRBD1 (6 bases). This CDR3 is 15 amino acids long. The V end was cut by 4 bases, the J end by 1 base, with 12 bases between. Germline V CDR1 and CDR2: LGHDT, YNNKEL (reference sequence).

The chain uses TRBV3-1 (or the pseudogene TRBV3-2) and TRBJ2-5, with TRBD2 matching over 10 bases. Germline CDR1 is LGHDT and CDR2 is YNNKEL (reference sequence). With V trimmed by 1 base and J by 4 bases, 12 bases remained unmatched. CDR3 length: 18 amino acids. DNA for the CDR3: TGTGCCAGCAGCCAAGCGGAGCGGGAGGGCCTGAACCTAGAGACCCAGTACTTC. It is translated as CASSQAEREGLNLETQYF.

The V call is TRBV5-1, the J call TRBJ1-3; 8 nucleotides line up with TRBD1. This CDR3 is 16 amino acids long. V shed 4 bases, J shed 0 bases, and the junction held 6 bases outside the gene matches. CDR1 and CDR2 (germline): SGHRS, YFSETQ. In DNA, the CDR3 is TGCGCCAGCAGCCTGGAGGGGACAGGCTCTGGAAACACCATATATTTT. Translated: CASSLEGTGSGNTIYF.

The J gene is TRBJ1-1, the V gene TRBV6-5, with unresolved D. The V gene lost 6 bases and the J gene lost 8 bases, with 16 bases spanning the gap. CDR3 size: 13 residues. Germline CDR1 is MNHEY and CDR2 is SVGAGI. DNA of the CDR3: TGTGCCAGCAGCCTTAAGCGGGATTCCGAAGCTTTCTTT. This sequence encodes CASSLKRDSEAFF.

The CDR3 sequence is CASSFAGTSSYEQYF. The CDR3 bases are TGTGCCAGCAGCTTCGCCGGGACTAGCTCCTACGAGCAGTACTTC. The chain employs TRBV7-2 and TRBJ2-7; 8 positions agree with TRBD2. The CDR3 length is 15 residues. CDR1 is SGHTA and CDR2 is FQGNSA in the germline V gene. The J segment lost 0 bases and the V segment lost 3 bases, leaving 4 bases of the junction unmatched. Drawing the rest from reference TRBV7-2 and TRBJ2-7, the complete variable domain is GAGVSQSPSNKVTEKGKDVELRCDPISGHTALYWYRQSLGQGLEFLIYFQGNSAPDKSGLPSDRFSAERTGGSVSTLTIQRTQQEDSAVYLCASSFAGTSSYEQYFGPGTRLTVT.

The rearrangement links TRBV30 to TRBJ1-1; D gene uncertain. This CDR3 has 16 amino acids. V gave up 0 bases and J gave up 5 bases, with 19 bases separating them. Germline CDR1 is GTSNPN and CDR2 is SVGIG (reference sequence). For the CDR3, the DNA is TGTGCCTGGAGTGTAGTGGAGATGGTTAGAGGAACTGAAGCTTTCTTT. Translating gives CAWSVVEMVRGTEAFF.

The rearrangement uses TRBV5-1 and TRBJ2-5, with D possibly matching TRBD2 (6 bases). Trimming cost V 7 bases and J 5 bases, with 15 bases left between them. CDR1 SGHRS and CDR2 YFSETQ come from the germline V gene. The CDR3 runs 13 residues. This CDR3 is CASLMWGDETQYF. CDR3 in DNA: TGCGCCAGCTTGATGTGGGGGGATGAGACCCAGTACTTC.

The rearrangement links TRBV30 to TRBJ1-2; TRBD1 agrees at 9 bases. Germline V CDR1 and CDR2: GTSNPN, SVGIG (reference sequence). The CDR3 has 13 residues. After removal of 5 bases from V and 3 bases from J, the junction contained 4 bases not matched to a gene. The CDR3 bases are TGTGCCTGGGAACAGGGGGCGGACTATGGCTACACCTTC. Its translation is CAWEQGADYGYTF.

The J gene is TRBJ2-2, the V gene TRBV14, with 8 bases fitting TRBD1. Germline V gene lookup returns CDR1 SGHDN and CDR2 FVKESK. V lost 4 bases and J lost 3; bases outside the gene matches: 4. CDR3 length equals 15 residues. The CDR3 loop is CASSPGTGYTGELFF. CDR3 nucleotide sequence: TGTGCCAGCAGCCCCGGGACAGGATACACCGGGGAGCTGTTTTTT.

CDR3 loop: CASSLRVEKLFF. The CDR3, as DNA: TGTGCCAGCAGCCTCAGGGTGGAAAAACTGTTTTTT. The V gene is TRBV12-3 or TRBV12-4, the J gene TRBJ1-4; the D gene is possibly TRBD1 (5 bases). This CDR3 has 12 amino acids. Trimming shortened V by 6 bases and J by 8 bases, and 10 bases separated the two germline ends.

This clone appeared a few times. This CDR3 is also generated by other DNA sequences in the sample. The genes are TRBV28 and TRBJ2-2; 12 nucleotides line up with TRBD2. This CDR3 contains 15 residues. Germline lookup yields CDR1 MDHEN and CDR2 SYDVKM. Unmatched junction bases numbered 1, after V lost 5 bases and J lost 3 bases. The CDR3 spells CASSPSGRDTGELFF. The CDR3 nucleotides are TGTGCCAGCAGTCCTAGCGGGAGGGACACCGGGGAGCTGTTTTTT.

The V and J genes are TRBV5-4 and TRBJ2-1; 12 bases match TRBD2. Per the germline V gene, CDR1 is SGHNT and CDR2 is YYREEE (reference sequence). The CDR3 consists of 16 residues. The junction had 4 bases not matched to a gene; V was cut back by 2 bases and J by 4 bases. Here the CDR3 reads CASSFRTSGTYNEQFF. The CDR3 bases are TGTGCCAGCAGCTTCCGGACTAGCGGGACTTACAATGAGCAGTTCTTC.

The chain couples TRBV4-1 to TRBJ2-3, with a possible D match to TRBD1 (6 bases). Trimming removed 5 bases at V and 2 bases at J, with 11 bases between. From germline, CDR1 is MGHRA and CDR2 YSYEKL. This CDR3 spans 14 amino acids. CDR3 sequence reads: CASSNTGNTDTQYF. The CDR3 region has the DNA TGCGCCAGCAGCAATACAGGGAACACAGATACGCAGTATTTT.

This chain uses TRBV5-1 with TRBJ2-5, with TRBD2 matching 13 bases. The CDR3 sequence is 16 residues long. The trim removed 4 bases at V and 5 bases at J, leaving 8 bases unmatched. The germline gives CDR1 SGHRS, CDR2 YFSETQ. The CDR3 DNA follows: TGCGCCAGCAGCACTACTAGCGGGAGGGCCGGGGAGACCCAGTACTTC. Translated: CASSTTSGRAGETQYF.

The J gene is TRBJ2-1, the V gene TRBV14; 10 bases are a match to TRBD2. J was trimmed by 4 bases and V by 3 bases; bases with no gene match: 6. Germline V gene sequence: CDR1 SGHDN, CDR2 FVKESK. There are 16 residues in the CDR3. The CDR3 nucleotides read TGTGCCAGCAGCCAGAGGGAAGCGGGAGGGTACAATGAGCAGTTCTTC. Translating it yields CASSQREAGGYNEQFF. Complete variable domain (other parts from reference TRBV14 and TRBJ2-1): EAGVTQFPSHSVIEKGQTVTLRCDPISGHDNLYWYRRVMGKEIKFLLHFVKESKQDESGMPNNRFLAERTGGTYSTLKVQPAELEDSGVYFCASSQREAGGYNEQFFGPGTRLTVL.

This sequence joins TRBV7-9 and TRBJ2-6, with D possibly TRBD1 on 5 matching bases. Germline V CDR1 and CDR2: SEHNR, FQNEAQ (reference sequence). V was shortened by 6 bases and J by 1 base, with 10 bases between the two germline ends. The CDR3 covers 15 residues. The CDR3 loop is CASSYRLSGANVLTF. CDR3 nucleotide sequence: TGTGCCAGCAGTTACAGGCTATCTGGGGCCAACGTCCTGACTTTC.

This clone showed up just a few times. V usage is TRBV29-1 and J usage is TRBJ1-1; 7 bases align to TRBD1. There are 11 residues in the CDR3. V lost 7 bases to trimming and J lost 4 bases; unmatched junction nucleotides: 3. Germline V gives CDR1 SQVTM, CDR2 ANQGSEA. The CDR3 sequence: CSETGVTEAFF. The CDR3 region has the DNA TGCAGCGAAACAGGGGTCACTGAAGCTTTCTTT.

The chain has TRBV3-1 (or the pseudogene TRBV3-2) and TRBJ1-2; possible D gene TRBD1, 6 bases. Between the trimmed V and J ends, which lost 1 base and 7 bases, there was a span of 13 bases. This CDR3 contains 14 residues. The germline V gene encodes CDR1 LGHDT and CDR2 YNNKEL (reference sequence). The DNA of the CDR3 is TGTGCCAGCAGCCAAGTGGGGCAGGGGCTTGGCTACACCTTC. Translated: CASSQVGQGLGYTF.

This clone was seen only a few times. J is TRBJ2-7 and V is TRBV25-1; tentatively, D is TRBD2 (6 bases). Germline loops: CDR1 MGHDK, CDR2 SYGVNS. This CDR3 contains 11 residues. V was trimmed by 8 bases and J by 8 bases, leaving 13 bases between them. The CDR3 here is CASVGGLKQYF. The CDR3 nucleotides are TGTGCCAGCGTAGGAGGGCTCAAGCAGTACTTC.

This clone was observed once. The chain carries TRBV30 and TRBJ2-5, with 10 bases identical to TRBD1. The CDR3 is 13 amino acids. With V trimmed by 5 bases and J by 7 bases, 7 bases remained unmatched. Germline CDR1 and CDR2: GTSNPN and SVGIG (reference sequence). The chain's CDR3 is CAWGQGGLGTQYF. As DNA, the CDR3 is TGTGCCTGGGGACAGGGGGGCCTTGGGACCCAGTACTTC. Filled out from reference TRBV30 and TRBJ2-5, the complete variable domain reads SQTIHQWPATLVQPVGSPLSLECTVEGTSNPNLYWYRQAAGRGLQLLFYSVGIGQISSEVPQNLSASRPQDRQFILSSKKLLLSDSGFYLCAWGQGGLGTQYFGPGTRLLVL.